The clone carrying this T cell receptor beta chain has only one observation. Its specificity is not known. The sample has other DNA sequences that encode this CDR3 too. PCR involved 60 Vbeta and 13 Jbeta primers. Generated by immunoSEQ multiplex PCR, the TCRdb table keeps only in-frame clones and is missing some. The sample holds fewer than 200,000 clones, about 80% seen once. The V segment lost 4 bases and the J segment 2 bases; nucleotides outside the gene matches: 4. The germline V gene encodes CDR1 SGHNT and CDR2 YYREEE (reference sequence). The CDR3 runs to 15 residues. The sample originates from a study of cytomegalovirus exposure and HLA in healthy donors. Overall study context: Across a few hundred genotyped donors, about 80% landed in the Caucasian-associated ancestry cluster. Whole-study results and caveats: The authors enumerated 150 to 200 TCR beta chains as linked to cytomegalovirus.

The sequenced sample consisted of PBMCs. The V call is TRBV5-4, the J call TRBJ2-7; 12 nucleotides line up with TRBD2. This TCR was sampled from a woman aged 30 to 39 in good health and CMV-seronegative. DNA for the CDR3: TGTGCCAGCAGCGCGGGACTAGCGGGTACCTACGAGCAGTACTTC. It yields the protein CASSAGLAGTYEQYF.